This T cell receptor (beta chain) emerged from a study of CD8 T cells in Susac syndrome. High-throughput TCR beta sequencing covered peripheral CD8+ and CD4+ T cells. Treatment-naive patients with stable or active relapsing-remitting disease were the multiple sclerosis controls. Worth noting for this clonotype: Its antigen is not known.

A quantity of roughly 0.5 to 1 ug RNA underwent reverse transcription using random hexamers. An immunoSEQ multiplex PCR amplified TCR beta CDR3 over 54 Vbeta and 13 Jbeta. TCRdb fed the immunoSEQ multiplex PCR reads into MiXCR, producing one record per CDR3 protein. In the table there are about 250,000 distinct CDR3 sequences, 93% of which are singletons. Trimming removed 5 bases from V and 4 bases from J; junction bases left unmatched: 7. The CDR3 is 14 residues long. Broader study findings: The study conceded that its TCR sequencing and HLA analysis involved relatively few individuals.

Sequenced sample: CD4+ T cells from PBMCs. This rearrangement joins TRBV12-3 or TRBV12-4 to TRBJ1-1; TRBD1 aligns across 7 bases. The clonotype was recovered from a human donor with multiple sclerosis. The CDR3 protein is CASSPYRGSTEAFF. The CDR3 DNA reads TGTGCCAGCAGTCCGTACAGGGGTAGCACTGAAGCTTTCTTT.